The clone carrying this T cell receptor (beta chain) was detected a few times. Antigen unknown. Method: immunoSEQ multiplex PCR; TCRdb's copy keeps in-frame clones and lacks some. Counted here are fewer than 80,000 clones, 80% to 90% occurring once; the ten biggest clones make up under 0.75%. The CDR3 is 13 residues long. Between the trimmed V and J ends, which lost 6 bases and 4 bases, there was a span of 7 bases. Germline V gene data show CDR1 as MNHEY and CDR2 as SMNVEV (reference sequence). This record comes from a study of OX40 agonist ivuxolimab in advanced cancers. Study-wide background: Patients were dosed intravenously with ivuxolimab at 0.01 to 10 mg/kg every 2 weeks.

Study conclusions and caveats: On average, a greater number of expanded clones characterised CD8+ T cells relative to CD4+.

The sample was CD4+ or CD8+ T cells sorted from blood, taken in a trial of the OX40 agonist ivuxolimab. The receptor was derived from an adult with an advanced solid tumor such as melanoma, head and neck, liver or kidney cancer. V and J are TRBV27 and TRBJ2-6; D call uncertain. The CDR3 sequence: CASSRLGANVLTF. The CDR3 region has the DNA TGTGCCAGCAGCCGCCTCGGGGCCAACGTCCTGACTTTC.